A selection of T cell receptor beta chains follows, all from one sample in a study of T-cell memory formation after mild COVID-19. MiXCR, applied by TCRdb to the 5' RACE reads, yields one record per CDR3 protein. The sample records about 200,000 distinct CDR3 sequences, 15% to 20% being singletons. The sequenced material came from PBMCs or a T cell subset sorted from them (not recorded which). The receptors shown here come from an adult woman who had mild COVID-19 (a few samples of this study predate the infection). Cell type and time point are not known. CDR3s include the opening cysteine and the closing phenylalanine or tryptophan. A D gene is named only where the DNA matches it firmly. Clone size appears in some rows only: once, few, many, or a class for an expanded clone.

D	size	V	length	J	CDR3	DNA
TRBD1	few	TRBV30	13	TRBJ1-5	CAWGGRGYQPQHF	TGTGCCTGGGGAGGCAGGGGGTATCAGCCCCAGCATTTT
NA	NA	TRBV29-1	14	TRBJ2-7	CSVAGTTNSYEQYF	TGCAGCGTGGCCGGGACAACCAACTCCTACGAGCAGTACTTC
NA	few	TRBV6-5	13	TRBJ1-1	CASTGGTNTEAFF	TGTGCCAGCACCGGGGGGACGAACACTGAAGCTTTCTTT
TRBD1	few	TRBV7-8	15	TRBJ1-4	CASSLGGTGDEKLFF	TGTGCCAGCAGCTTAGGGGGGACAGGGGACGAAAAACTGTTTTTT
NA	few	TRBV12-3/TRBV12-4	13	TRBJ2-7	CASSLARYYEQYF	TGTGCCAGCAGTTTGGCCAGATACTACGAGCAGTACTTC
NA	few	TRBV20-1	15	TRBJ2-6	CSATSGDSGANVLTF	TGCAGTGCGACTTCGGGGGACTCTGGGGCCAACGTCCTGACTTTC
NA	few	TRBV2	14	TRBJ1-5	CASSNQGWAQPQHF	TGTGCCAGCAGTAACCAGGGGTGGGCTCAGCCCCAGCATTTT
NA	NA	TRBV12-3/TRBV12-4	14	TRBJ2-7	CASSSLLVTGEQYF	TGTGCCAGCAGCAGCCTACTAGTGACGGGGGAGCAGTACTTC
NA	NA	TRBV5-1	14	TRBJ1-2	CASSLVGGKYGYTF	TGCGCCAGCAGCTTGGTCGGGGGGAAATATGGCTACACCTTC
TRBD2	NA	TRBV7-2	15	TRBJ2-7	CASSFALAGEVEQYF	TGTGCCAGCAGCTTCGCCCTCGCGGGAGAGGTGGAGCAGTACTTC
NA	NA	TRBV28	13	TRBJ2-1	CASSLPRRAEQFF	TGTGCCAGCAGTCTCCCTCGACGTGCTGAGCAGTTCTTC
NA	few	TRBV7-2	13	TRBJ1-1	CASSRKMNTEAFF	TGTGCCAGCAGCCGGAAAATGAACACTGAAGCTTTCTTT
NA	NA	TRBV6-2/TRBV6-3	15	TRBJ2-3	CASGQEGLARDTQYF	TGTGCCAGCGGCCAGGAGGGCCTAGCACGAGATACGCAGTATTTT
NA	many	TRBV6-5	13	TRBJ1-2	CASSYSAGYGYTF	TGTGCCAGCAGTTACTCAGCCGGGTACGGCTACACCTTC
NA	NA	TRBV4-2	15	TRBJ2-6	CASSQTLSGANVLTF	TGTGCCAGCAGCCAAACACTCTCTGGGGCCAACGTCCTGACTTTC
TRBD2	few	TRBV9	16	TRBJ2-2	CASSVATGRRSGELFF	TGTGCCAGCAGCGTAGCTACCGGGAGGAGGTCGGGGGAGCTGTTTTTT
NA	few	TRBV4-1	18	TRBJ2-5	CASSRPASGLGGQETQYF	TGCGCCAGCAGCCGCCCGGCTTCCGGGTTGGGGGGGCAGGAGACCCAGTACTTC
TRBD2	few	TRBV4-3	17	TRBJ2-5	CASSQEPPGLASETQYF	TGCGCCAGCAGCCAAGAACCTCCCGGACTAGCCTCGGAGACCCAGTACTTC
TRBD1	NA	TRBV24-1	16	TRBJ2-3	CATSENRGTSTDTQYF	TGTGCCACCAGTGAGAACAGGGGGACTAGCACAGATACGCAGTATTTT
TRBD2	NA	TRBV6-2/TRBV6-3	20	TRBJ2-1	CASSYPRSGTSGRGYNEQFF	TGTGCCAGCAGTTACCCTCGCTCCGGGACTAGCGGGAGGGGTTACAATGAGCAGTTCTTC
TRBD2	NA	TRBV6-6	21	TRBJ2-7	CASSPRWGAGGPTGLSYEQYF	TGTGCCAGCAGTCCCCGGTGGGGAGCGGGAGGACCGACAGGACTCTCCTACGAGCAGTACTTC
TRBD2	few	TRBV5-1	14	TRBJ2-1	CASSGGVAGNEQFF	TGCGCCAGCAGCGGGGGAGTAGCGGGAAATGAGCAGTTCTTC
NA	NA	TRBV20-1	13	TRBJ2-1	CSAREEYPDEQFF	TGCAGTGCTAGAGAAGAGTACCCAGATGAGCAGTTCTTC
NA	NA	TRBV7-2	12	TRBJ1-1	CASSSVQEEAFF	TGTGCCAGCAGCTCAGTACAGGAAGAAGCTTTCTTT
NA	NA	TRBV20-1	16	TRBJ1-5	CSAKATGGALNQPQHF	TGCAGTGCTAAAGCAACAGGAGGGGCGCTCAATCAGCCCCAGCATTTT
NA	many	TRBV5-1	16	TRBJ2-7	CASSFRQGQSRYEQYF	TGCGCCAGCAGCTTCAGGCAGGGGCAAAGTAGGTACGAGCAGTACTTC
NA	NA	TRBV30	15	TRBJ2-4	CAWSVRGLAKNIQYF	TGTGCCTGGAGTGTACGGGGACTAGCCAAAAACATTCAGTACTTC
NA	few	TRBV29-1	13	TRBJ2-7	CSVGRSSGDEQYF	TGCAGCGTAGGCAGGTCCTCAGGGGACGAGCAGTACTTC
NA	NA	TRBV12-3/TRBV12-4	15	TRBJ1-5	CASSPGGSSNQPQHF	TGTGCCAGCAGCCCTGGGGGTTCTAGCAATCAGCCCCAGCATTTT
NA	NA	TRBV18	13	TRBJ2-7	CASSLQGAHEQYF	TGTGCCAGCTCACTCCAGGGTGCCCACGAGCAGTACTTC
NA	few	TRBV7-8	14	TRBJ2-7	CASSLRTTSGEQYF	TGTGCCAGCAGCTTAAGGACTACCTCAGGAGAGCAGTACTTC
NA	few	TRBV9	14	TRBJ1-5	CASSRPSSRKPQHF	TGTGCCAGCAGCCGACCATCCTCCCGTAAACCCCAGCATTTT
TRBD2	NA	TRBV6-5	16	TRBJ2-5	CASSYSGGVLGETQYF	TGTGCCAGCAGTTACTCGGGAGGGGTGCTTGGGGAGACCCAGTACTTC
NA	NA	TRBV29-1	14	TRBJ1-1	CSVETSGGIAEAFF	TGCAGCGTTGAAACTTCGGGGGGTATCGCTGAAGCTTTCTTT
TRBD1	few	TRBV6-1	15	TRBJ1-2	CASSEVLDRGGGYTF	TGTGCCAGCAGTGAAGTGTTAGACAGGGGAGGCGGCTACACCTTC
NA	NA	TRBV2	19	TRBJ1-2	CASSAVRGQGRTLNYGYTF	TGTGCCAGCAGTGCCGTCCGGGGGCAGGGAAGAACCCTTAACTATGGCTACACCTTC
NA	NA	TRBV12-3/TRBV12-4	16	TRBJ1-6	CASRGERGFGDSPLHF	TGTGCCAGCAGGGGCGAACGGGGGTTTGGGGATTCACCCCTCCACTTT
NA	NA	TRBV20-1	14	TRBJ2-1	CSAPSGRSPNEQFF	TGCAGTGCCCCAAGCGGGCGCTCTCCCAATGAGCAGTTCTTC
NA	NA	TRBV2	14	TRBJ1-2	CASSLGAWNYGYTF	TGTGCCAGCAGTCTGGGGGCATGGAACTATGGCTACACCTTC
NA	NA	TRBV20-1	13	TRBJ1-5	CSAQQGSNQPQHF	TGCAGTGCGCAACAGGGTAGCAATCAGCCCCAGCATTTT
NA	few	TRBV6-6	14	TRBJ1-4	CASSVQVSKEKLFF	TGTGCCAGCAGTGTCCAGGTTTCCAAAGAAAAACTGTTTTTT